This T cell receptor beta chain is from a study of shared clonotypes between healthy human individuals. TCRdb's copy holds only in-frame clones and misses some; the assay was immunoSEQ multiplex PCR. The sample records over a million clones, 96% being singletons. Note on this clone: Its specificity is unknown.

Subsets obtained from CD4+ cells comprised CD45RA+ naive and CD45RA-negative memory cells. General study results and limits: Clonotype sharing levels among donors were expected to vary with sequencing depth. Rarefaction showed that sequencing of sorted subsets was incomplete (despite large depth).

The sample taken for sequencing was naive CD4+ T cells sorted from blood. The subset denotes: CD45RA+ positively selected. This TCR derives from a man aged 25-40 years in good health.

The CDR3: CASNRDSNTEAFF. The DNA for the CDR3 is TGTGCCAGCAATCGGGACAGCAACACTGAAGCTTTCTTT. This chain joins TRBV2 and TRBJ1-1; 7 bases align to TRBD1. Germline CDR1 SNHLY, CDR2 FYNNEI. The CDR3 runs 13 residues. V lost 7 bases, J lost 2 bases, and 4 bases stayed unmatched. The variable domain in full, with the rest retrieved from reference TRBV2 and TRBJ1-1, is EPEVTQTPSHQVTQMGQEVILRCVPISNHLYFYWYRQILGQKVEFLVSFYNNEISEKSEIFDDQFSVERPDGSNFTLKIRSTKLEDSAMYFCASNRDSNTEAFFGQGTRLTVV.